This record covers a single T cell receptor (beta chain). It lacks a known antigen. No clone much larger than this one lies a single base away; base qualities are absent. The CDR3, from cysteine to phenylalanine, totals 13 residues. Only CDR3 DNA remains: 39 bases, in frame from the first base. CDR1 and CDR2 are drawn from the germline V gene: KGHSH, LQKENI. V and J lose 5 bases and 6 bases, and a span of 10 bases separates them. TCRbeta CDR3 regions were amplified from genomic DNA by means of the immunoSEQ Assay, a bias-controlled multiplex PCR. Per the original workflow: Within the assay, amplification of reference gene primers was used to estimate how many nucleated cells each sample contained. Sequence reads were collapsed and filtered to measure the absolute abundance of every unique TCRbeta CDR3 rearrangement. For each sample, productive Simpson clonality was calculated as the square root of Simpson's diversity index over productive rearrangements. TCRdb holds this immuneACCESS table with in-frame rearrangements only. Some clones are missing; in checked studies, unresolved V genes explain under half, and the rest has no known cause. The D gene and trimming were derived from the DNA, and the V and J assignments and clone size from that table. The sample data list around 450,000 clones, and roughly nine tenths of these were observed just once. The top ten constitute around 1.8% of the sample.

These data come from a study of blood T cell repertoires in COVID-19 (dated by TCRdb to about 2020). Describing the broader study: Collaborator samples came from the United States, Italy and Spain and covered acute and convalescent phases of COVID-19. The prospective study material was composed of cDNA or gDNA derived from T cells, B-cell-depleted T cells, or PBMCs. Nearly every sample came with metadata listing a de-identified subject ID, COVID-19 status, age in years and sex. The samples were drawn from the first 160 participants of the ongoing ImmuneRACE study and from some 1,300 subjects provided by 6 global collaborators. Where available, HLA class I and class II types were obtained from metadata supplied by the sample provider rather than from assay-based typing. The dataset comprised deeply sampled blood TCRbeta repertoires from subjects exposed to, actively infected with, or recovered from COVID-19. A freely available public database, intended as a resource for researchers studying the immune response to SARS-CoV-2, is where the repertoires were released. What the research found in general, with its limitations: The quantity of clinical and demographic metadata differed by source and by participant and was supplied without curation.

Enrolling through a virtual design, the prospective study's participants ranged in age from roughly 18 to 95 years and lived across roughly 24 United States geographic areas. To assign participants to cohorts, the prospective study relied on clinical history that participants themselves reported in a screening survey and a study questionnaire. In the prospective study, mobile phlebotomists collected whole blood, serum and a nasopharyngeal or oropharyngeal swab from each participant. Prospective study participants could optionally give additional blood draws and questionnaires over a roughly two-month period. Blood samples from the prospective study were shipped frozen or at room temperature prior to DNA extraction.

The clonotype originates from a woman younger than 30 with acute COVID-19. Sequenced: PBMCs or T cells enriched from blood (not recorded which). The rearranged chain carries TRBV18 and TRBJ1-4; the D gene is perhaps TRBD1, on 6 matching bases. The encoded CDR3 is CASSSQGHEKLFF. Read as DNA, the sequence is TGTGCCAGCTCATCTCAGGGGCATGAAAAACTGTTTTTT.